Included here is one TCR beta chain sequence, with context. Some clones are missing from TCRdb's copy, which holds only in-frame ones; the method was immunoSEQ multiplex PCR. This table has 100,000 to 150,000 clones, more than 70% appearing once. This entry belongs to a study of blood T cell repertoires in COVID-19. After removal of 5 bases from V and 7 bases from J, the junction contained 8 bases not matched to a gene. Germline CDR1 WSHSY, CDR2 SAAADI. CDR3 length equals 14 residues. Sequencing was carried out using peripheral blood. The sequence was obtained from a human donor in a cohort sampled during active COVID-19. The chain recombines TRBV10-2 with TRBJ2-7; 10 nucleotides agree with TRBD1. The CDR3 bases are TGCGCCAGCAGTTTTGGGACAGGGGCGGGGGAGCAGTACTTC. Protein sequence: CASSFGTGAGEQYF.